One sample yielded the 12 T cell receptor beta chains listed below, sequenced in a study of Graves' ophthalmopathy and Graves' hyperthyroidism. TCR beta CDR3 regions were amplified from RNA transcripts. RT-PCR was first run with HTBI primers, then multiplex PCR in a second round. Each CDR3 protein gets one entry after TCRdb re-called the multiplex PCR reads with MiXCR. The sample records over a million distinct CDR3 sequences, 35% to 45% being singletons. Sequenced: peripheral blood or thyroid tissue (not recorded which). These receptors were collected from an adult man with Graves' hyperthyroidism.

CDR3 loop: CASSRSGQGYGYTF. DNA of the CDR3: TGTGCCAGCAGCCGCTCAGGACAGGGCTATGGCTACACCTTC. This chain joins TRBV7-2 and TRBJ1-2, with TRBD1 matching over 8 bases. After removal of 5 bases from V and 4 bases from J, the junction contained 6 bases not matched to a gene. The germline CDR1 and CDR2 sequences are SGHTA and FQGNSA. CDR3 size: 14 residues.

The chain combines TRBV9 with TRBJ1-2; D is possibly TRBD1 (5 bases). V was cut by 3 bases and J by 5 bases, with 14 bases left in between. Germline loops: CDR1 SGDLS, CDR2 YYNGEE. This CDR3 has 14 amino acids. The CDR3, as DNA: TGTGCCAGCAGCGGGGACGGGGTGGTTTATGGCTACACCTTC. Amino acids: CASSGDGVVYGYTF.

The sample holds many counts of this clonotype. This chain connects TRBV7-7 to TRBJ2-5; TRBD1 is a possible D gene (7 bases). Trimming stripped 0 bases from V and 4 bases from J, with 12 bases between. Germline CDR1 SSHAT, CDR2 FNYEAQ (reference sequence). This CDR3 has 15 amino acids. The CDR3: CASSLAGGQRETQYF. CDR3 in DNA: TGTGCCAGCAGCTTAGCGGGGGGACAGAGAGAGACCCAGTACTTC.

This clonotype was seen a handful of times. The chain carries TRBV7-2 and TRBJ1-3, with no clear D. Germline V gene sequence: CDR1 SGHTA, CDR2 FQGNSA. V was trimmed by 5 bases and J by 0 bases, leaving 17 bases between them. CDR3 length: 17 residues. The CDR3 DNA reads TGTGCCAGCAGCCAAATCCAGGAGACGAGCTCTGGAAACACCATATATTTT. Residues: CASSQIQETSSGNTIYF.

This clonotype showed up many times. This sequence joins TRBV5-1 and TRBJ2-5, with a possible D match to TRBD2 (6 bases). The CDR3 has 14 amino acids. Germline assignment: CDR1 SGHRS and CDR2 YFSETQ. V dropped 2 bases and J dropped 2 bases, with 10 bases sitting between them. This chain's CDR3 is CASSFRLDQETQYF. CDR3 sequence (DNA): TGCGCCAGCAGCTTTCGACTAGATCAAGAGACCCAGTACTTC. Complete variable domain (other parts from reference TRBV5-1 and TRBJ2-5): KAGVTQTPRYLIKTRGQQVTLSCSPISGHRSVSWYQQTPGQGLQFLFEYFSETQRNKGNFPGRFSGRQFSNSRSEMNVSTLELGDSALYLCASSFRLDQETQYFGPGTRLLVL.

This clonotype was seen a single time. V is TRBV5-6 and J is TRBJ1-2, with D unresolved. Germline V gene lookup returns CDR1 SGHDT and CDR2 YYEEEE. CDR3 length: 14 residues. V dropped 0 bases and J dropped 7 bases, with 13 bases sitting between them. CDR3 in DNA: TGTGCCAGCAGCTTGGTTCGCGCAAATCGTGGCTACACCTTC. The encoded protein is CASSLVRANRGYTF.

CDR3 nucleotide sequence: TGCGCCAGCCGGCAGGGACAGCCTACCTACGAGCAGTACTTC. Encoded protein: CASRQGQPTYEQYF. The chain employs TRBV5-1 and TRBJ2-7; 7 nucleotides line up with TRBD1. CDR1 is SGHRS and CDR2 is YFSETQ in the germline V gene. The J segment lost 2 bases and the V segment lost 7 bases, leaving 9 bases of the junction unmatched. This CDR3 has 14 residues.

This clonotype was detected ten times or more. The V and J genes are TRBV25-1 and TRBJ1-4, with D perhaps TRBD1 (5 bases). Trimming took off 6 bases at V and 12 bases at J, with 20 bases between the two ends. The CDR3 is 14 amino acids. Germline loops: CDR1 MGHDK, CDR2 SYGVNS. The CDR3 reads CASSPNRQGGELFF. The CDR3 DNA is TGTGCCAGCAGCCCGAATAGGCAGGGAGGGGAACTGTTTTTT.

This clonotype was detected only a few times. The chain carries TRBV7-9 and TRBJ2-7, with D perhaps TRBD2 (6 bases). V dropped 7 bases and J dropped 0 bases, with 25 bases sitting between them. CDR1 SEHNR and CDR2 FQNEAQ come from the germline V gene (reference sequence). CDR3 length: 18 residues. The CDR3, as DNA: TGTGCCAGCACCCCATGGGGGGATTCTACCGAAGACTCCTACGAGCAGTACTTC. This codes for CASTPWGDSTEDSYEQYF.

The chain has TRBV5-6 and TRBJ2-2; D call uncertain. V shed 4 bases and J shed 8 bases, with 12 bases lying between them. Germline-derived CDR1 and CDR2 are SGHDT and YYEEEE. The CDR3 runs 13 residues. This chain's CDR3 is CASSVQPTGELFF. The DNA for the CDR3 is TGTGCCAGCAGCGTACAGCCGACGGGGGAGCTGTTTTTT.

This clonotype showed up just a few times. The genes are TRBV10-3 and TRBJ1-3, with a possible D match to TRBD1 (5 bases). Germline V CDR1 and CDR2: ENHRY, SYGVKD. CDR3 length: 13 amino acids. The ends were cut back, 7 bases at V and 2 bases at J, with 9 bases in the middle. The CDR3 DNA is TGTGCCATCATGGCGGGGGCTGGAAACACCATATATTTT. This codes for CAIMAGAGNTIYF.

This clonotype was picked up many times. This chain uses TRBV10-3 with TRBJ2-7; possible D gene TRBD2, 5 bases. In germline, CDR1 is ENHRY, CDR2 SYGVKD. Trimming stripped 4 bases from V and 0 bases from J, with 10 bases between. The CDR3 covers 14 residues. Written as DNA, the CDR3 is TGTGCCATCAGTGTTCGGGAAACCTCCTACGAGCAGTACTTC. The encoded protein is CAISVRETSYEQYF.